This note documents a single TCR beta chain sequence. Participants came from some 26 US areas, aged about 18 to 95 years. Exposed participants encountered a COVID-19 case during the 2 weeks preceding study entry. Germline values: CDR1 SGDLS, CDR2 YYNGEE. The CDR3 extends over 14 amino acids. Between the trimmed V and J ends, which lost 0 bases and 4 bases, there was a span of 9 bases. Source study methods: Quantification of nucleated cells was approximated via reference gene primer amplification. The data were produced by immunoSEQ multiplex PCR, yet TCRdb's version contains in-frame clones alone and is incomplete. D and trimming were read from the DNA, whereas the V and J calls and clone size are those reported in that table. The sample holds around 250,000 clones, about four fifths seen once. This entry belongs to a study of blood T cell repertoires in COVID-19. Study in general: Sources were T cells, B-cell-depleted T cells, or PBMCs; the material itself was cDNA or gDNA.

Sequencing was done on a sample of PBMCs or T cells enriched from blood (not recorded which). The rearrangement joins TRBV9 to TRBJ2-3; D perhaps matches TRBD2 (6 bases). The TCR sequence derives from a man in his forties who had been exposed to COVID-19. The CDR3 is CASSVARGSDTQYF. The CDR3 DNA reads as TGTGCCAGCAGCGTAGCTCGGGGGTCAGATACGCAGTATTTT.